The sequence of this T cell receptor (beta chain) was determined in a study of OX40 agonist ivuxolimab in advanced cancers. Background on the study: Partial responses were observed in three patients, of whom one had hepatocellular carcinoma and two had cutaneous melanoma.

This clone was counted between two and nine times. The assay was immunoSEQ multiplex PCR, and TCRdb's table has in-frame clones only and misses some. Of roughly 70,000 clones detected, almost 85% appear once; the ten largest clones hold around 5.1%. J was trimmed by 5 bases and V by 1 base; bases with no gene match: 12. CDR1 is LNHDA, CDR2 SQIVND, per germline (reference sequence). This CDR3 contains 17 residues. This TCR came from an adult with an advanced solid tumor such as melanoma, head and neck, liver or kidney cancer. Sequenced material: CD4+ or CD8+ T cells sorted from blood, taken in a trial of the OX40 agonist ivuxolimab. This chain uses TRBV19 with TRBJ1-1, with 8 bases matching TRBD1. The CDR3 loop reads CASSIGTQGGGWTEAFF. DNA for the CDR3: TGTGCCAGTAGTATAGGGACACAGGGGGGCGGATGGACTGAAGCTTTCTTT.